The 11 T cell receptor beta chains below come from one sample, sequenced in a study of blood T cell repertoires in COVID-19. Only in-frame clones appear in the TCRdb table, and some are missing; sequencing was by immunoSEQ multiplex PCR. This sample has roughly 200,000 clones, with about nine tenths found just once. Material for sequencing was peripheral blood. All receptors come from a man younger than 35 with active or convalescent COVID-19.

This sequence joins TRBV7-6 and TRBJ2-5, with TRBD2 matching 12 bases. Germline V CDR1 and CDR2: SGHVS, FNYEAQ. The length of the CDR3 is 15 residues. The V segment lost 5 bases and the J segment 5 bases; nucleotides outside the gene matches: 6. The CDR3 DNA sequence: TGTGCCAGCAGCCTGACTAGCGGGGGTTGGGAGACCCAGTACTTC. As protein: CASSLTSGGWETQYF.

The chain couples TRBV3-1 (or the pseudogene TRBV3-2) to TRBJ2-4; D not resolved. Germline V CDR1 and CDR2: LGHDT, YNNKEL (reference sequence). Between the trimmed V and J ends, which lost 4 bases and 6 bases, there was a span of 13 bases. The CDR3 length is 14 residues. CDR3 protein: CASSLAQSRNIQYF. The DNA of the CDR3 is TGTGCCAGCAGCCTAGCTCAGAGTAGAAACATTCAGTACTTC.

The chain recombines TRBV9 with TRBJ1-3; 7 bases map to TRBD1. The CDR3 contains 14 residues. CDR1 and CDR2 from the germline V gene are SGDLS and YYNGEE. V was pared by 3 bases and J by 2 bases, with 2 bases of the junction left unmatched. The DNA of the CDR3 is TGTGCCAGCAGCGCAGGGACAGCTGGAAACACCATATATTTT. It yields the protein CASSAGTAGNTIYF.

This clone was counted a few times. The chain combines TRBV6-1 with TRBJ1-5, with TRBD1 matching 8 bases. Germline V gene sequence: CDR1 MNHNS, CDR2 SASEGT. CDR3 size: 15 residues. With 1 base clipped from V and 6 bases from J, the junction kept 5 bases outside the gene matches. This CDR3 is CASSEEAGGPQPQHF. CDR3 DNA sequence: TGTGCCAGCAGTGAAGAGGCAGGGGGCCCTCAGCCCCAGCATTTT.

V and J are TRBV6-1 and TRBJ2-2; D uncertain. The germline V and J ends were trimmed by 2 bases and 2 bases, with 9 bases remaining between them. Germline V gene lookup returns CDR1 MNHNS and CDR2 SASEGT. The CDR3 is made up of 15 amino acids. In nucleotides, the CDR3 is TGTGCCAGCAGTGAAATTTACGGTAACACCGGGGAGCTGTTTTTT. It translates to CASSEIYGNTGELFF.

This clone was detected a few times. The chain is built from TRBV9 and TRBJ2-1; maybe TRBD2 (5 bases). CDR1 and CDR2 (germline): SGDLS, YYNGEE. The CDR3 runs 15 residues. The V end lost 0 bases, the J end lost 0 bases, and 7 bases lay between the germline ends. In DNA form, the CDR3 reads TGTGCCAGCAGCGTAGTTACTAGCTCCTACAATGAGCAGTTCTTC. Its protein is CASSVVTSSYNEQFF.

This sequence joins TRBV7-3 and TRBJ2-1; 12 bases are shared with TRBD2. The germline V gene has CDR1 SGHTA and CDR2 FQGTGA. Losses at the gene ends were 5 bases for V and 8 bases for J; bases not matched to a gene: 7. The CDR3 runs 15 residues. The CDR3 region is CASSLRLAGVDEQFF. CDR3 nucleotide sequence: TGTGCCAGCAGCCTGCGACTAGCGGGAGTGGATGAGCAGTTCTTC.

This clone was found once. V and J are TRBV6-5 and TRBJ2-7; weak D call: TRBD2 (5 bases). Germline V CDR1 and CDR2: MNHEY, SVGAGI. The CDR3 loop spans 13 amino acids. Trimming pared 6 bases from V and 2 bases from J, leaving 11 bases between. Here the CDR3 reads CASRSGAPYEQYF. CDR3 DNA sequence: TGTGCCAGCAGGAGCGGTGCTCCCTACGAGCAGTACTTC.

This clone was seen once. The chain carries TRBV29-1 and TRBJ1-3, with TRBD1 identical over 8 bases. V dropped 6 bases and J dropped 0; count of bases not matched to a gene: 4. CDR3 size: 14 residues. Germline V gives CDR1 SQVTM, CDR2 ANQGSEA. CDR3 sequence: CSVLGQGSGNTIYF. The CDR3 region has the DNA TGCAGCGTACTCGGACAGGGCTCTGGAAACACCATATATTTT.

The chain combines TRBV11-2 with TRBJ2-1; the D gene is possibly TRBD2 (6 bases). Trimming pared 0 bases from V and 8 bases from J, leaving 11 bases between. The CDR3 runs to 14 residues. The V gene's germline CDR1 is SGHAT and CDR2 FQNNGV. CDR3 protein: CASSLDGGVYEQFF. The CDR3, as DNA: TGTGCCAGCAGCTTAGACGGGGGTGTGTATGAGCAGTTCTTC.

This sequence joins TRBV7-8 and TRBJ2-7; tentative D call: TRBD2 (5 bases). CDR3 length: 15 amino acids. V lost 1 base, J lost 6 bases, and 16 bases lay in between. CDR1 is SGHVS, CDR2 FQNEAQ, per germline. The CDR3 protein is CASSLGLLFGGEQYF. CDR3 sequence (DNA): TGTGCCAGCAGCTTAGGTCTCTTATTCGGAGGCGAGCAGTACTTC.